The rows below give T cell receptor beta chains drawn from one sample of a study of vaccination and CD4 T cells after COVID-19. TCRdb re-called the PCR reads through MiXCR, storing one row per CDR3 protein. The sample holds some 20,000 distinct CDR3 sequences, around three fifths seen once. The material sequenced was CD4+ T cells from blood, taken after SARS-CoV-2 vaccination. These receptors came from a human donor who had recovered from COVID-19. The CDR3 runs from the conserved cysteine through the conserved F or W. D genes are given only for firm matches. Size is stated for part of the rows, as once, few or many counts, or as a class when the clone is expanded.

D	J	size	V	CDR3	DNA
.	TRBJ1-1	.	TRBV19	CASSIIARVAVTENTEAFF	TGTGCCAGTAGTATAATCGCGAGGGTCGCAGTAACAGAGAACACTGAAGCTTTCTTT
.	TRBJ2-7	.	TRBV7-6	CASSSIQGTGEQYF	TGTGCCAGCAGCTCAATACAGGGTACGGGGGAGCAGTACTTC
TRBD2	TRBJ2-7	.	TRBV7-9	CASSFEGGGYEQYF	TGTGCCAGCAGCTTCGAGGGCGGGGGTTACGAGCAGTACTTC
TRBD1	TRBJ1-4	.	TRBV7-2	CASSGGQGRFEKLFF	TGTGCCAGCAGCGGAGGACAGGGGCGATTTGAAAAACTGTTTTTT
TRBD2	TRBJ2-1	few	TRBV11-3	CASSLSWGGENNEQFF	TGTGCCAGCAGCTTATCGTGGGGGGGGGAAAACAATGAGCAGTTCTTC
.	TRBJ1-5	.	TRBV20-1	CSARAQGSSRPSNQPQHF	TGCAGTGCTAGAGCTCAGGGCAGTTCTAGACCTAGCAATCAGCCCCAGCATTTT
.	TRBJ2-7	.	TRBV10-3	CAISRGLDEQYF	TGTGCCATCTCACGGGGGTTGGACGAGCAGTACTTC
.	TRBJ2-2	.	TRBV2	CASSDVRPNTGELFF	TGTGCCAGCAGTGACGTCCGGCCGAACACCGGGGAGCTGTTTTTT
TRBD2	TRBJ2-2	.	TRBV7-2	CASSWSGRNTGELFF	TGTGCCAGCAGCTGGAGCGGGAGGAACACCGGGGAGCTGTTTTTT
.	TRBJ1-5	few	TRBV15	CATSRDGNSNQPQHF	TGTGCCACCAGCCGGGACGGAAATAGCAATCAGCCCCAGCATTTT
TRBD2	TRBJ2-7	.	TRBV20-1	CSARVASGGNYEQYF	TGCAGTGCTAGAGTGGCTAGCGGGGGTAACTACGAGCAGTACTTC
.	TRBJ2-7	.	TRBV5-5	CASSLGGSPYEQYF	TGTGCCAGCAGCTTGGGAGGGTCTCCCTACGAGCAGTACTTC
TRBD1	TRBJ2-7	.	TRBV27	CASRKALTGAYEQYF	TGTGCCAGCAGGAAAGCTCTGACAGGGGCCTACGAGCAGTACTTC
.	TRBJ1-6	few	TRBV20-1	CSARLRWDNSPLHF	TGCAGTGCAAGACTAAGGTGGGATAATTCACCCCTCCACTTT
TRBD2	TRBJ2-1	.	TRBV6-5	CASSYLSGRAWNEQFF	TGTGCCAGCAGTTACCTTAGCGGGAGGGCCTGGAATGAGCAGTTCTTC
.	TRBJ2-7	.	TRBV12-3/TRBV12-4	CASSDTIQGVEQYF	TGTGCCAGCAGTGACACCATACAGGGAGTGGAGCAGTACTTC
TRBD2	TRBJ2-1	.	TRBV15	CATSRGLAENEQFF	TGTGCCACCAGCAGAGGACTAGCGGAAAATGAGCAGTTCTTC
.	TRBJ2-7	.	TRBV6-1	CASSAPTATYEQYF	TGTGCCAGCAGTGCACCGACCGCCACCTACGAGCAGTACTTC
TRBD1	TRBJ1-5	.	TRBV25-1	CASSVIRDRVFSWNQPQHF	TGTGCCAGCAGTGTAATCCGGGACAGGGTATTTTCATGGAATCAGCCCCAGCATTTT
.	TRBJ2-7	.	TRBV6-2/TRBV6-3	CASRTRGVTEQYF	TGTGCCAGCAGGACTAGGGGTGTCACAGAGCAGTACTTC
.	TRBJ1-4	.	TRBV28	CASSLTPLGEKLFF	TGTGCCAGCAGCCTGACGCCCTTGGGAGAAAAACTGTTTTTT
.	TRBJ2-1	.	TRBV24-1	CATSAWGSYNEQFF	TGTGCCACCAGTGCCTGGGGTTCCTACAATGAGCAGTTCTTC
.	TRBJ1-2	.	TRBV12-3/TRBV12-4	CASSPGVNYGYTF	TGTGCCAGCAGTCCCGGGGTTAACTATGGCTACACCTTC
.	TRBJ1-1	.	TRBV6-2/TRBV6-3	CASSTSGHPNTEAFF	TGTGCCAGCAGTACCTCGGGACACCCGAACACTGAAGCTTTCTTT
.	TRBJ2-7	.	TRBV5-1	CASSLDWSAQYEQYF	TGCGCCAGCAGCTTGGATTGGAGTGCTCAATACGAGCAGTACTTC
.	TRBJ1-5	.	TRBV6-5	CASSYSGGSNQPQHF	TGTGCCAGCAGTTACTCAGGGGGTAGCAATCAGCCCCAGCATTTT
.	TRBJ2-2	.	TRBV28	CASSPRQVLNTGELFF	TGTGCCAGCAGTCCTAGACAGGTCCTGAACACCGGGGAGCTGTTTTTT
.	TRBJ1-5	.	TRBV19	CASSPSGGQGSNQPQHF	TGTGCCAGTAGTCCATCGGGTGGGCAGGGGAGCAATCAGCCCCAGCATTTT
TRBD1	TRBJ1-2	.	TRBV4-2	CASSQTDRTNYGYTF	TGTGCCAGCAGCCAGACGGACAGGACTAACTATGGCTACACCTTC
TRBD1	TRBJ2-4	few	TRBV20-1	CSARDTGGMGNIQYF	TGCAGTGCTAGGGACACAGGGGGTATGGGAAACATTCAGTACTTC
.	TRBJ1-5	.	TRBV19	CASSRGGNQPQHF	TGTGCCAGTAGCCGGGGAGGCAATCAGCCCCAGCATTTT
.	TRBJ1-6	.	TRBV6-1	CASSPAGTANSPLHF	TGTGCCAGCAGCCCAGCGGGAACCGCGAATTCACCCCTCCACTTT
TRBD2	TRBJ2-1	once	TRBV7-9	CASSLSGLAGINEQFF	TGTGCCAGCAGCTTATCGGGCCTAGCGGGGATTAATGAGCAGTTCTTC
.	TRBJ2-5	few	TRBV4-1	CASSPHVGSRLETQYF	TGCGCCAGCAGCCCCCACGTGGGTTCGAGATTGGAGACCCAGTACTTC
TRBD1	TRBJ1-2	.	TRBV20-1	CSAGQGAIDYGYTF	TGCAGTGCTGGACAGGGGGCGATCGACTATGGCTACACCTTC
TRBD2	TRBJ2-3	.	TRBV20-1	CSARDQLAGGWPDTQYF	TGCAGTGCTAGAGATCAATTAGCGGGAGGTTGGCCAGATACGCAGTATTTT
.	TRBJ2-5	few	TRBV6-2/TRBV6-3	CASSHGETQYF	TGTGCCAGCAGTCACGGAGAGACCCAGTACTTC